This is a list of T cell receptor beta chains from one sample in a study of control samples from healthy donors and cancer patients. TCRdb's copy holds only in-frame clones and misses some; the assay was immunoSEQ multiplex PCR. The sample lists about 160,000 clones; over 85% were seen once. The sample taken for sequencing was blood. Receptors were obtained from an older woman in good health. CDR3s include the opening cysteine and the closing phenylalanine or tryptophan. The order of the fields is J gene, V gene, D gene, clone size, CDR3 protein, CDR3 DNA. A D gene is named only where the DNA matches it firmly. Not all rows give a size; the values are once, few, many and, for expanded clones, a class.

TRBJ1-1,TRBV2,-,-,CASSDAGRNTEAFF,TGTGCCAGCAGTGATGCAGGGCGAAACACTGAAGCTTTCTTT
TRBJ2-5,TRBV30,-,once,CAWSWGGPGTQYF,TGTGCCTGGAGTTGGGGGGGGCCTGGGACCCAGTACTTC
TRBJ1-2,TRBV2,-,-,CASRDSANYGYTF,TGTGCCAGCAGGGACAGTGCTAACTATGGCTACACCTTC
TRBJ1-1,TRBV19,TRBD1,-,CASSIHRGGEAFF,TGTGCCAGTAGTATCCACAGGGGCGGGGAAGCTTTCTTT
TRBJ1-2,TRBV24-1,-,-,CATSDLRTGNYGYTF,TGTGCCACCAGTGATTTGCGGACCGGAAACTATGGCTACACCTTC
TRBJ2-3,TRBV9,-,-,CASSGSTDTQYF,TGTGCCAGCAGCGGGAGCACAGATACGCAGTATTTT
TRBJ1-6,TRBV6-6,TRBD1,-,CASSLVPLGQANSPLHF,TGTGCCAGCAGTCTCGTCCCCCTCGGACAGGCCAATTCACCCCTCCACTTT
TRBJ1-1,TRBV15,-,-,CATSRDWTDLNTEAFF,TGTGCCACCAGCAGAGACTGGACAGATTTAAACACTGAAGCTTTCTTT
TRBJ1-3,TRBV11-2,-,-,CASSPGGTPGWNTIYF,TGTGCCAGCAGCCCCGGGGGGACACCGGGATGGAACACCATATATTTT
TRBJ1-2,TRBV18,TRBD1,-,CASSPPLGQGDYGYTF,TGTGCCAGCTCACCACCTTTAGGACAGGGAGACTATGGCTACACCTTC
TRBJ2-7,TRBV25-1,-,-,CASKSVQSTYEQYF,TGTGCCAGCAAGAGTGTACAGTCTACCTACGAGCAGTACTTC
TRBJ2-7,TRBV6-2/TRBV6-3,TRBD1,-,CASSYWGQGTYEQYF,TGTGCCAGCAGTTATTGGGGACAGGGGACCTACGAGCAGTACTTC
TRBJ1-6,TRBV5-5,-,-,CASSFLGRVINSPLHF,TGTGCCAGCAGCTTTTTGGGCAGAGTTATTAATTCACCCCTCCACTTT
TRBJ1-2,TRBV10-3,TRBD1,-,CAISESAGKTGGRGGYTF,TGTGCCATCAGTGAGTCAGCAGGAAAGACAGGGGGCCGCGGAGGCTACACCTTC
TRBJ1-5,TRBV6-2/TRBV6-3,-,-,CASSSSTRVNQPQHF,TGTGCCAGCAGTTCCTCGACCAGAGTAAATCAGCCCCAGCATTTT
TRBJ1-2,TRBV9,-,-,CASSAMGGYGYTF,TGTGCCAGCAGCGCCATGGGGGGCTATGGCTACACCTTC
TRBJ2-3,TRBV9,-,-,CASGGPNADTQYF,TGTGCCAGCGGAGGCCCAAATGCAGATACGCAGTATTTT
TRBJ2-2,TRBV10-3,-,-,CAISAQGPTAGTGELFF,TGTGCCATCAGTGCGCAGGGGCCCACGGCGGGCACCGGGGAGCTGTTTTTT
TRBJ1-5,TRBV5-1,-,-,CASSLDGTGQPQHF,TGCGCCAGCAGCTTGGATGGGACTGGGCAGCCCCAGCATTTT
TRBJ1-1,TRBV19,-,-,CAGRQRPWDTEAFF,TGTGCCGGGAGACAGAGACCTTGGGACACTGAAGCTTTCTTT
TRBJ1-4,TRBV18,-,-,CASSPRPVGDNEKLFF,TGTGCCAGCTCACCACGGCCAGTGGGAGATAATGAAAAACTGTTTTTT
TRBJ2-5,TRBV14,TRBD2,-,CASSLSGGRRETQYF,TGTGCCAGCAGCCTGAGCGGGGGGAGGAGGGAGACCCAGTACTTC
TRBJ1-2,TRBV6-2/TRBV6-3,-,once,CASSYLRGFNTF,TGTGCCAGCAGTTACCTGCGGGGTTTTAACACCTTC
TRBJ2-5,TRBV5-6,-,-,CASSLVGSQETQYF,TGTGCCAGCAGCCTGGTTGGGTCCCAAGAGACCCAGTACTTC
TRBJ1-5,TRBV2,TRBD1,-,CASSGTGIMEEPQHF,TGTGCCAGCAGTGGGACAGGGATCATGGAAGAGCCCCAGCATTTT
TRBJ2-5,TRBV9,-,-,CASSPRGGRPGLETQYF,TGTGCCAGCAGCCCCAGAGGAGGGCGCCCTGGGTTAGAGACCCAGTACTTC
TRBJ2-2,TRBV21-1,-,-,CASSKGGQALQNTGELFF,TGTGCCAGCAGCAAAGGAGGACAGGCGCTACAGAACACCGGGGAGCTGTTTTTT
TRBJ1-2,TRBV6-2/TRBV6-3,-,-,CASSYLGGPYGYTF,TGTGCCAGCAGTTACCTCGGGGGTCCCTATGGCTACACCTTC
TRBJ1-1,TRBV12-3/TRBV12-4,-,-,CASSSQQNTEAFF,TGTGCCAGCAGCAGTCAGCAGAACACTGAAGCTTTCTTT
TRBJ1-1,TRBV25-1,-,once,CASSDRALGTEAFF,TGTGCCAGCAGTGACAGGGCTTTGGGAACTGAAGCTTTCTTT
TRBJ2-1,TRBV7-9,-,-,CASSLAGGLEQFF,TGTGCCAGCAGCTTAGCCGGAGGGTTAGAGCAGTTCTTC
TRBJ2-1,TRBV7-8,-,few,CASSRGWGNEQFF,TGTGCCAGCAGCAGAGGGTGGGGGAATGAGCAGTTCTTC
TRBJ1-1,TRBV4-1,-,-,CASSQGQTNTEAFF,TGCGCCAGCAGCCAAGGCCAGACGAACACTGAAGCTTTCTTT
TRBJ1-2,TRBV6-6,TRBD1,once,CASSLDREEANYGYTF,TGTGCCAGCAGCCTCGACAGGGAGGAGGCTAACTATGGCTACACCTTC
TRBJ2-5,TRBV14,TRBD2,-,CASSQDSGGGPQETQYF,TGTGCCAGCAGCCAAGATAGTGGCGGGGGTCCACAAGAGACCCAGTACTTC
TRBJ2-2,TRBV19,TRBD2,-,CASSPRGGAGTGELFF,TGTGCCAGTAGTCCCCGGGGAGGGGCGGGCACCGGGGAGCTGTTTTTT
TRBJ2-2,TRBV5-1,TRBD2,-,CASSQLAGGNTGELFF,TGCGCCAGCAGCCAACTAGCGGGGGGAAACACCGGGGAGCTGTTTTTT
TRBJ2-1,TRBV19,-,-,CASSIDYRTEQFF,TGTGCCAGTAGTATAGATTACAGGACAGAGCAGTTCTTC
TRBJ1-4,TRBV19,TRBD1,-,CASTSRNSGTELREKLFF,TGTGCCAGTACCTCCCGGAACTCCGGGACAGAACTCAGGGAAAAACTGTTTTTT
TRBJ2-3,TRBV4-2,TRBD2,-,CASSQDRVSGGIRTDTQYF,TGTGCCAGCAGCCAAGATAGGGTTAGCGGGGGGATTCGCACAGATACGCAGTATTTT
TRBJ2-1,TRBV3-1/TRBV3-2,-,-,CASSQDPPRPKALFSTNEQFF,TGTGCCAGCAGCCAAGATCCCCCGCGACCAAAAGCGCTTTTTTCGACCAATGAGCAGTTCTTC
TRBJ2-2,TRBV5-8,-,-,CASSPGWELFF,TGTGCCAGCAGCCCCGGTTGGGAGCTGTTTTTT
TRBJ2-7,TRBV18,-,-,CASSPGWQGTYEQYF,TGTGCCAGCTCACCCGGTTGGCAGGGGACCTACGAGCAGTACTTC
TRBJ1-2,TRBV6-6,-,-,CASSPWTDNSGDYGYTF,TGTGCCAGCAGTCCATGGACTGACAATTCCGGAGACTATGGCTACACCTTC
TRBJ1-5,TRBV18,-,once,CASSPGVQINQPQHF,TGTGCCAGCTCACCAGGGGTACAGATCAATCAGCCCCAGCATTTT
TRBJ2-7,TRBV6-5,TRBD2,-,CASSPGGGNEQYF,TGTGCCAGCAGCCCGGGAGGGGGAAACGAGCAGTACTTC
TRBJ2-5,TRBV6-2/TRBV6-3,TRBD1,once,CASSIPRGLETQYF,TGTGCCAGCAGTATACCAAGGGGGCTTGAGACCCAGTACTTC
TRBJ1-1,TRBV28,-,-,CASSSSRKGGHTEAFF,TGTGCCAGCAGTTCCAGTAGGAAGGGCGGGCACACTGAAGCTTTCTTT